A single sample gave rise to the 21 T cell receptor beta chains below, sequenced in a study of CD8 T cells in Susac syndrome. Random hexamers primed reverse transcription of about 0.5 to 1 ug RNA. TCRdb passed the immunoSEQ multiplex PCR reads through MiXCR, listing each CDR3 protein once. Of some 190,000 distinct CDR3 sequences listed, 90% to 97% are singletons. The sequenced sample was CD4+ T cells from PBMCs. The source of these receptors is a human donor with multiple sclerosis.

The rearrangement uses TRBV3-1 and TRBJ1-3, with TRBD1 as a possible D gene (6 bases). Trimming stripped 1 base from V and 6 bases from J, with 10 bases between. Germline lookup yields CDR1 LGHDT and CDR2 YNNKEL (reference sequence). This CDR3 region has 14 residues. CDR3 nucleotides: TGTGCCAGCAGCCAAGGGGGGGCCTTAAACACCATATATTTT. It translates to CASSQGGALNTIYF.

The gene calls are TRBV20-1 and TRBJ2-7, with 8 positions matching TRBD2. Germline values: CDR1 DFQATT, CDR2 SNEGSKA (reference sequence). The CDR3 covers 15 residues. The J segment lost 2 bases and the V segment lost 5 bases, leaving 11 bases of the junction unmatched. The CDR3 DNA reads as TGCAGTGCTCCAAACCCCAGCGGGGGTCCCTACGAGCAGTACTTC. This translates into CSAPNPSGGPYEQYF.

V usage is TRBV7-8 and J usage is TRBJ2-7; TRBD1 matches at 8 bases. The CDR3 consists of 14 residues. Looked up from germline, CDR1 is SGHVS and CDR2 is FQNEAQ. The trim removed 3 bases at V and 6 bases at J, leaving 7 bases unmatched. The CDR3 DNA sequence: TGTGCCAGCAGCTTCTTCGACAGGGGATCCGAGCAGTACTTC. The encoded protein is CASSFFDRGSEQYF.

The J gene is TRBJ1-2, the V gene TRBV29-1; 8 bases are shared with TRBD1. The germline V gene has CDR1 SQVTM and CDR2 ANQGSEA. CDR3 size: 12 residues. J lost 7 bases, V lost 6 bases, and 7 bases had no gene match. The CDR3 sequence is CSVLTGEGGYTF. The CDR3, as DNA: TGCAGCGTCCTGACAGGGGAGGGTGGCTACACCTTC.

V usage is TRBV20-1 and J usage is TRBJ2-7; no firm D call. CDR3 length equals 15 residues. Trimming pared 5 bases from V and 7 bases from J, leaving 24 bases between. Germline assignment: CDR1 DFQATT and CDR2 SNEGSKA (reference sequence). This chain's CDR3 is CSAFIRGNPLGEQYF. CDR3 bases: TGCAGTGCTTTTATTCGCGGTAACCCTCTCGGGGAGCAGTACTTC.

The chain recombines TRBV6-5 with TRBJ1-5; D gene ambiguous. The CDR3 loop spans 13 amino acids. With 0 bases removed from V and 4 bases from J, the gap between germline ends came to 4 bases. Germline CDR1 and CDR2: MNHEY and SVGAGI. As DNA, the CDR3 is TGTGCCAGCAGTTACTCGAGGAATCAGCCCCAGCATTTT. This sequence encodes CASSYSRNQPQHF.

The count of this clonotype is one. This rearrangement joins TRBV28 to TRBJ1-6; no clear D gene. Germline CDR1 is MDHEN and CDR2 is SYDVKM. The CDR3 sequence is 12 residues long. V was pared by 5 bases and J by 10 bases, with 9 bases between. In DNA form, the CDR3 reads TGTGCCAGCAGTGGAGGTGGGTCACCCCTCCACTTT. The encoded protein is CASSGGGSPLHF.

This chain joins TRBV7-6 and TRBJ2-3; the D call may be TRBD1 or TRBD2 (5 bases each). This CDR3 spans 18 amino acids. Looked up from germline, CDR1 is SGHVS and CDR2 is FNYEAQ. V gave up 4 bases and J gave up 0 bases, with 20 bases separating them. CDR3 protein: CASSWLPEGTSSTDTQYF. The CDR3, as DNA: TGTGCCAGCAGCTGGCTCCCTGAGGGGACCTCTAGCACAGATACGCAGTATTTT.

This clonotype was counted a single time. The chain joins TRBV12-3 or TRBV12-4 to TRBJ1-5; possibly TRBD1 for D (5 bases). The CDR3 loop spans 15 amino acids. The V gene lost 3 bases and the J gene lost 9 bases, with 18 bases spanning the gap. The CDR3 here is CASSFAGTPSGPQHF. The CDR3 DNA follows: TGTGCCAGCAGTTTCGCCGGGACCCCGAGCGGGCCCCAGCATTTT.

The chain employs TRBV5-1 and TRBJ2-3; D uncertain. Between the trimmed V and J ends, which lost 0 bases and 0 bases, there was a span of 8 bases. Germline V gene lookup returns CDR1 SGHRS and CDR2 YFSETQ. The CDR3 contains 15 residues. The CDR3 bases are TGCGCCAGCAGCTTGGAGGCCAGGAGCACAGATACGCAGTATTTT. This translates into CASSLEARSTDTQYF.

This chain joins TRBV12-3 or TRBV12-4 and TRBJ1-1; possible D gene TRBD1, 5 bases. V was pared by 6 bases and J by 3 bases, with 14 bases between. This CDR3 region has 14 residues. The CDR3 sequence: CASRVGGVHTEAFF. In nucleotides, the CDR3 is TGTGCCAGCAGGGTCGGGGGGGTTCACACTGAAGCTTTCTTT.

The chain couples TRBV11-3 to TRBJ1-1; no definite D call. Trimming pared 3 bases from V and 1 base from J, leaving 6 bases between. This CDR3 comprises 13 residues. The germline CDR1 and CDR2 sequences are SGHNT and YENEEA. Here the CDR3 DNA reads TGTGCCAGCAGCTTTCAAGAGAACACTGAAGCTTTCTTT. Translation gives CASSFQENTEAFF.

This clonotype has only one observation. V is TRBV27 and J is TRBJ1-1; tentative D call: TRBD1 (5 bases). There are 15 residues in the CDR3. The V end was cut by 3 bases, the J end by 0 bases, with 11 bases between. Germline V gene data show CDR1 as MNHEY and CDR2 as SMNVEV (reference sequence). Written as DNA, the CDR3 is TGTGCCAGCAGTTTCGCCCGACAGATGAACACTGAAGCTTTCTTT. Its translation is CASSFARQMNTEAFF.

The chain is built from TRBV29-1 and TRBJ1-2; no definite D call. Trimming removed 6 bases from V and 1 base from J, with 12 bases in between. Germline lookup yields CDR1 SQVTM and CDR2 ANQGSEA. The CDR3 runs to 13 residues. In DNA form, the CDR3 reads TGCAGCGTCACGTTAGTCGTTAACTATGGCTACACCTTC. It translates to CSVTLVVNYGYTF. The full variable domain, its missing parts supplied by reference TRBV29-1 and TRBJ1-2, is SAVISQKPSRDICQRGTSLTIQCQVDSQVTMMFWYRQQPGQSLTLIATANQGSEATYESGFVIDKFPISRPNLTFSTLTVSNMSPEDSSIYLCSVTLVVNYGYTFGSGTRLTVV.

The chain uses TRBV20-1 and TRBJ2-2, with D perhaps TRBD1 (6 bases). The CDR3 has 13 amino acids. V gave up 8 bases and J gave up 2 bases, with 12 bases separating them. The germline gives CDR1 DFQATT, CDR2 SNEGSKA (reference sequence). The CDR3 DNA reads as TGCAGTACGGGACACCCTAACACCGGGGAGCTGTTTTTT. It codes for CSTGHPNTGELFF.

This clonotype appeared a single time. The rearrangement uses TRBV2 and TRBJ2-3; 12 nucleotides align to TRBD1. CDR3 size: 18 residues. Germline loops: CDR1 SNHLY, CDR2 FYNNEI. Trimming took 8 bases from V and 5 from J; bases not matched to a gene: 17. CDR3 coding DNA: TGTGCCAGCTCCTCCCCGACCCGGGACAGGGGGCGCCGAGATACGCAGTATTTT. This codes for CASSSPTRDRGRRDTQYF.

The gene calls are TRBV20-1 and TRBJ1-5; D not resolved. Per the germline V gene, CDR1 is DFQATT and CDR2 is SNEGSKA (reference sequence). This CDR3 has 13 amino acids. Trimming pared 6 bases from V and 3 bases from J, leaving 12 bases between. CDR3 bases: TGCAGTGCCCAGATGGACCACAATCAGCCCCAGCATTTT. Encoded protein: CSAQMDHNQPQHF.

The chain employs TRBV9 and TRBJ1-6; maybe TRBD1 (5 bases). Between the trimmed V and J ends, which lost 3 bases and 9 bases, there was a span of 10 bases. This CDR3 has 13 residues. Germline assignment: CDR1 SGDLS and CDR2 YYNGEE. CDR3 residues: CASSGGGGSPLHF. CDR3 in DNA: TGTGCCAGCAGCGGGGGGGGTGGTTCACCCCTCCACTTT.

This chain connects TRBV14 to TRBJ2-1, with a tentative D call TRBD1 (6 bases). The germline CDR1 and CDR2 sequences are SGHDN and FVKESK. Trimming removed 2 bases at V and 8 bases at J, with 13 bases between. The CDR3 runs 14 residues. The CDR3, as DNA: TGTGCCAGCAGCCAATGGACAGTCGCCGATGAGCAGTTCTTC. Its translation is CASSQWTVADEQFF.

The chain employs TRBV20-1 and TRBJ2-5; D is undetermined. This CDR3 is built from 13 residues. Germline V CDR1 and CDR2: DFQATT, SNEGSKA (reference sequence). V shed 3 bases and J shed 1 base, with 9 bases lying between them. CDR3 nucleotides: TGCAGTGCTAGGAGTGGCTTCCAAGAGACCCAGTACTTC. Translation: CSARSGFQETQYF.

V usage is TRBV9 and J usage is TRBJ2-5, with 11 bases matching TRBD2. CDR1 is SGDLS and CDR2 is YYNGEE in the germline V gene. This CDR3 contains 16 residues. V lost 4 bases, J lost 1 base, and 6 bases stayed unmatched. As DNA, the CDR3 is TGTGCCAGCAGCCAGTCTAGCGGGGGGACCCAAGAGACCCAGTACTTC. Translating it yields CASSQSSGGTQETQYF.